The clone carrying this T cell receptor (beta chain) has a handful of counts. Antigen: not known. This specimen belongs to a study of T cell repertoires in cytomegalovirus infection. From the reads, TCRdb called clonotypes with MiXCR, one entry per CDR3 protein. The sample records some 500,000 distinct CDR3 sequences, roughly a third being singletons. This TCR derives from a human donor in good health (CMV status not recorded). Some clones in this sample may be carry-over from other donors' samples. The material was cultured PBMCs, obtained from culture after CMV antigen stimulation.

CDR3 DNA sequence: TGCGCCAGCAGCCAACTTAGGGTGGACAGTGAAGCTTTCTTT. Its translation is CASSQLRVDSEAFF. The J gene is TRBJ1-1, the V gene TRBV4-3; D may be TRBD1 (6 bases). V lost 2 bases to trimming and J lost 7 bases, with 14 bases between them. CDR1 and CDR2 (germline): LGHNA, YSLEER. This CDR3 has 14 amino acids.